Listed below are T cell receptor beta chains from one sample, sequenced in a study of CD8 T cells in Susac syndrome. TCRdb ran MiXCR on the immunoSEQ multiplex PCR reads and lists one entry per CDR3 protein. Found here are more than 95,000 distinct CDR3 sequences, around 94% of them singletons; the top ten hold around 0.21%. Source material: CD8+ T cells from PBMCs. The source is a human donor with Susac syndrome. Both conserved end residues are part of each CDR3. The D gene is left open where the match is weak.

TRBV9	-	TRBJ2-7	CASSVADRTYEQYF	TGTGCCAGCAGCGTAGCGGACAGAACTTACGAGCAGTACTTC
TRBV30	-	TRBJ2-1	CAWRIPYNEQFF	TGTGCCTGGAGGATCCCCTACAATGAGCAGTTCTTC
TRBV20-1	TRBD1	TRBJ1-1	CSAFITGVWGLLSVNTEAFF	TGCAGTGCTTTCATTACAGGGGTTTGGGGGTTGCTGAGTGTGAACACTGAAGCTTTCTTT
TRBV6-1	TRBD2	TRBJ2-1	CASRAGTSGLYNEQFF	TGTGCCAGCAGAGCCGGGACTAGCGGACTCTACAATGAGCAGTTCTTC
TRBV30	-	TRBJ1-1	CAWTLDSPEAFF	TGTGCCTGGACCTTGGACAGTCCTGAAGCTTTCTTT
TRBV6-5	-	TRBJ1-1	CASSYSNELEAFF	TGTGCCAGCAGTTACTCAAATGAGCTTGAAGCTTTCTTT
TRBV5-6	TRBD1	TRBJ2-7	CASSLGGQGSYEQYF	TGTGCCAGCAGCTTGGGAGGACAGGGAAGCTACGAGCAGTACTTC
TRBV19	-	TRBJ2-2	CASSAYPRGSNTGELFF	TGTGCCAGTAGTGCCTACCCCAGGGGCTCGAACACCGGGGAGCTGTTTTTT
TRBV12-3/TRBV12-4	-	TRBJ1-2	CASSNRNLYGYTF	TGTGCCAGCAGCAACAGGAATCTCTATGGCTACACCTTC
TRBV5-4	TRBD2	TRBJ2-3	CASGPSSGSTDTQYF	TGTGCCAGCGGCCCATCTAGCGGGAGCACAGATACGCAGTATTTT
TRBV13	-	TRBJ2-7	CASSLNINRDGEQYF	TGTGCCAGCAGCCTTAACATTAACAGGGATGGCGAGCAGTACTTC
TRBV29-1	-	TRBJ1-2	CSVERAPRYYGYTF	TGCAGCGTTGAGCGGGCCCCTAGATACTATGGCTACACCTTC
TRBV5-1	-	TRBJ2-7	CASSTTSSYEQYF	TGCGCCAGCAGCACAACTAGCTCCTACGAGCAGTACTTC
TRBV2	TRBD1	TRBJ1-6	CASSEAGQDRNSPLHF	TGTGCCAGCAGTGAAGCGGGACAGGATAGAAATTCACCCCTCCACTTT
TRBV4-1	-	TRBJ1-6	CASSQDRGSTGSPLHF	TGCGCCAGCAGCCAAGATCGGGGGTCGACAGGATCTCCCCTCCACTTT
TRBV9	-	TRBJ2-1	CASSVGGVGNEQFF	TGTGCCAGCAGCGTAGGTGGGGTAGGCAATGAGCAGTTCTTC
TRBV7-2	-	TRBJ2-4	CASSFEDIQYF	TGTGCCAGCAGCTTTGAAGACATTCAGTACTTC
TRBV15	TRBD1	TRBJ2-3	CATRRGQGHGDQGGRSDTQYF	TGTGCCACCCGGAGGGGACAGGGCCATGGAGACCAGGGGGGCCGGTCAGATACGCAGTATTTT
TRBV24-1	-	TRBJ2-2	CATSDSGLSGELFF	TGTGCCACCAGTGATTCGGGACTCTCCGGGGAGCTGTTTTTT